What follows are 19 T cell receptor beta chains derived from one specimen sequenced in a study of T-cell reconstitution after alpha-beta-depleted transplantation in children. The library targeted TCRbeta and was prepared with unique molecular identifiers. TCRdb re-called the PCR reads with MiXCR, one entry per CDR3 protein. The table has under 750,000 distinct CDR3 sequences, under 30% seen once; the top ten hold roughly 14%. The specimen was PBMCs, mostly from graft donor cells, collected 360 days after TCRalphabeta/CD19-depleted stem cell transplant. Receptors originate from a boy less than two years old who had a stem cell transplant for acute myeloid leukemia, so the T cells may come from the graft donor.

This clonotype has ten or more counts. The J gene is TRBJ2-7, the V gene TRBV12-5; D may match TRBD1 or TRBD2 (7 bases each). This CDR3 is 15 amino acids long. V gave up 6 bases and J gave up 3 bases, with 18 bases separating them. CDR1 is LGHNT, CDR2 FRNRAP, per germline. The CDR3 protein is CASGRGRWDYYEQYV. The CDR3 bases are TGTGCTAGTGGAAGGGGGCGATGGGACTACTACGAGCAGTACGTC.

This clonotype was seen repeatedly, ten times or more. This chain connects TRBV20-1 to TRBJ1-4, with 7 bases lining up with TRBD1. The CDR3 loop spans 14 amino acids. CDR1 and CDR2 from the germline V gene are DFQATT and SNEGSKA (reference sequence). V shed 3 bases, J shed 7 bases, and the junction held 8 bases outside the gene matches. CDR3 DNA: TGCAGTGCTAGTGCGGGCAGGGGGAGTGAAAAACTGTTTTTT. This gives the protein CSASAGRGSEKLFF.

This clonotype was counted many times. V and J are TRBV2 and TRBJ1-1, with unresolved D. This CDR3 is built from 15 residues. Trimming cost V 0 bases and J 5 bases, with 13 bases left between them. Germline V lookup: CDR1 SNHLY, CDR2 FYNNEI. CDR3 nucleotide sequence: TGTGCCAGCAGTGAAGCCGCGGTCCCTGAGACTGAAGCTTTCTTT. Protein: CASSEAAVPETEAFF. Looking up the rest from reference TRBV2 and TRBJ1-1 gives the full variable domain: EPEVTQTPSHQVTQMGQEVILRCVPISNHLYFYWYRQILGQKVEFLVSFYNNEISEKSEIFDDQFSVERPDGSNFTLKIRSTKLEDSAMYFCASSEAAVPETEAFFGQGTRLTVV.

CDR3 bases: TGCAGTGCTAGAAGTCAAGGGAACGAGCAGTACTTC. Translating it yields CSARSQGNEQYF. This rearrangement joins TRBV20-1 to TRBJ2-7; D gene unclear. This CDR3 contains 12 residues. The ends were cut back, 2 bases at V and 5 bases at J, with 10 bases in the middle. CDR1 and CDR2 (germline): DFQATT, SNEGSKA (reference sequence).

The table lists this clonotype with a few counts. The chain joins TRBV20-1 to TRBJ2-1; 7 positions agree with TRBD2. The V gene's germline CDR1 is DFQATT and CDR2 SNEGSKA (reference sequence). V shed 6 bases, J shed 4 bases, and the junction held 12 bases outside the gene matches. This CDR3 region has 15 residues. The CDR3: CSARRTSKPYNEQFF. In DNA form, the CDR3 reads TGCAGTGCGCGAAGGACTAGTAAGCCGTACAATGAGCAGTTCTTC.

This clonotype was observed many times. The rearrangement joins TRBV11-1 to TRBJ2-2; the D gene could be TRBD1 or TRBD2 (5 bases each). Germline-derived CDR1 and CDR2 are SGHAT and FQDESV (reference sequence). Trimming removed 0 bases from V and 0 bases from J, with 17 bases in between. The CDR3 length is 19 residues. CDR3 region: CASSLAMVRGPSNTGELFF. CDR3 in DNA: TGTGCCAGCAGCTTAGCGATGGTGAGGGGACCATCGAACACCGGGGAGCTGTTTTTT.

The chain recombines TRBV7-2 with TRBJ2-2; no firm D call. The CDR3 extends over 14 amino acids. Germline V CDR1 and CDR2: SGHTA, FQGNSA. Trimming cost V 6 bases and J 6 bases, with 14 bases left between them. The CDR3 region is CASSPNTAAGELFF. In DNA form, the CDR3 reads TGTGCCAGCAGTCCAAATACGGCGGCCGGGGAGCTGTTTTTT.

The V call is TRBV7-9, the J call TRBJ2-3; TRBD1 might be the D (6 bases). Trimming pared 5 bases from V and 0 bases from J, leaving 18 bases between. This CDR3 is 17 amino acids long. CDR1 is SEHNR, CDR2 FQNEAQ, per germline (reference sequence). Here the CDR3 reads CASSRRQEGISTDTQYF. In DNA form, the CDR3 reads TGTGCCAGCAGCCGAAGACAGGAAGGAATAAGCACAGATACGCAGTATTTT.

This clonotype was picked up many times. The chain is built from TRBV6-2 or TRBV6-3 and TRBJ2-3; D is perhaps TRBD2 (6 bases). This CDR3 comprises 22 residues. Trimming pared 2 bases from V and 4 bases from J, leaving 34 bases between. Germline V gene sequence: CDR1 MNHEY, CDR2 SVGEGT. CDR3 sequence (DNA): TGTGCCAGCAGTTACCCCGTAGAGGGCAGTGAAGGGACTTTCCACCCCCCAGATACGCAGTATTTT. Encoded protein: CASSYPVEGSEGTFHPPDTQYF.

This clonotype came up a few times. This chain connects TRBV5-1 to TRBJ2-2; D assignment may be TRBD1 or TRBD2 (6 bases each). Trimming cost V 3 bases and J 4 bases, with 13 bases left between them. The germline gives CDR1 SGHRS, CDR2 YFSETQ. There are 15 residues in the CDR3. The CDR3 reads CASSWTGAATGELFF. The CDR3 DNA reads as TGCGCCAGCAGCTGGACGGGGGCCGCCACCGGGGAGCTGTTTTTT.

This clonotype showed up just a few times. The chain combines TRBV20-1 with TRBJ2-3, with a weak D call TRBD2 (5 bases). Trimming took 5 bases from V and 0 from J, leaving 12 bases between them. Germline V gene sequence: CDR1 DFQATT, CDR2 SNEGSKA (reference sequence). This CDR3 spans 14 amino acids. Here the CDR3 DNA reads TGCAGTGCTCTGATCGGGGTCAGCACAGATACGCAGTATTTT. It encodes CSALIGVSTDTQYF.

The genes are TRBV11-1 and TRBJ2-3; TRBD1 matches 11 bases. Trimming took 4 bases from V and 3 from J; bases not matched to a gene: 12. Germline CDR1 SGHAT, CDR2 FQDESV (reference sequence). This CDR3 region has 18 residues. In DNA form, the CDR3 reads TGTGCCAGCAGCTCACCCGATCAGGACAGGGGGCAAACAGATACGCAGTATTTT. This translates into CASSSPDQDRGQTDTQYF.

The chain has TRBV4-3 and TRBJ2-1; D possibly corresponds to TRBD2 (5 bases). Germline CDR1 LGHNA, CDR2 YSLEER. The CDR3 is 15 amino acids. Trimming took 5 bases from V and 4 from J, leaving 15 bases between them. The CDR3 DNA reads TGCGCCAGCAGCTACACTAGAAAGACTTACAATGAGCAGTTCTTC. Its protein product is CASSYTRKTYNEQFF.

This clonotype has only a few counts. V and J are TRBV7-9 and TRBJ2-1, with D unclear. This CDR3 has 15 residues. Trimming took off 6 bases at V and 2 bases at J, with 14 bases between the two ends. Germline CDR1 reads SEHNR; CDR2 reads FQNEAQ (reference sequence). The CDR3 bases are TGTGCCAGCAGTCCCGCTGGGTTAACCTACAATGAGCAGTTCTTC. It codes for CASSPAGLTYNEQFF.

This clonotype was counted between two and nine times. The chain employs TRBV20-1 and TRBJ1-6, with TRBD1 matching over 7 bases. The CDR3 consists of 15 residues. Losses at the gene ends were 3 bases for V and 7 bases for J; bases not matched to a gene: 9. Per the germline V gene, CDR1 is DFQATT and CDR2 is SNEGSKA (reference sequence). This CDR3 reads CSASVETGLNSPLHF. In DNA form, the CDR3 reads TGCAGTGCTAGTGTGGAGACAGGGTTGAATTCACCCCTCCACTTT.

CDR3 protein: CSVEVVSGNTIYF. CDR3 nucleotides: TGCAGCGTTGAAGTGGTCTCTGGAAACACCATATATTTT. This chain uses TRBV29-1 with TRBJ1-3, with unresolved D. Trimming removed 1 base from V and 0 bases from J, with 4 bases in between. Germline CDR1 and CDR2: SQVTM and ANQGSEA. The CDR3 extends over 13 amino acids. Full variable domain (rest looked up from reference TRBV29-1 and TRBJ1-3): SAVISQKPSRDICQRGTSLTIQCQVDSQVTMMFWYRQQPGQSLTLIATANQGSEATYESGFVIDKFPISRPNLTFSTLTVSNMSPEDSSIYLCSVEVVSGNTIYFGEGSWLTVV.

This clonotype was picked up many times. The rearrangement uses TRBV7-9 and TRBJ2-5; weak D call: TRBD1 (5 bases). The CDR3 covers 14 residues. Looked up from germline, CDR1 is SEHNR and CDR2 is FQNEAQ (reference sequence). V shed 1 base and J shed 6 bases, with 12 bases lying between them. CDR3 sequence reads: CASSLVREKKTQYF. DNA for the CDR3: TGTGCCAGCAGCTTAGTCAGGGAAAAGAAGACCCAGTACTTC.

This clonotype was seen ten or more times. The V gene is TRBV6-1, the J gene TRBJ2-7, with a weak D call TRBD1 (5 bases). The CDR3 totals 14 residues. Germline V gives CDR1 MNHNS, CDR2 SASEGT. V was pared by 6 bases and J by 2 bases, with 14 bases between. The CDR3 reads CASRGYRRTYEQYF. The CDR3 DNA reads as TGTGCCAGCAGGGGTTACAGGCGAACCTACGAGCAGTACTTC.

This clonotype has just a few counts. The chain is built from TRBV4-3 and TRBJ2-7, with 10 positions matching TRBD1. Germline V gene data show CDR1 as LGHNA and CDR2 as YSLEER. V was clipped by 6 bases and J by 4 bases; unmatched bases: 9. The CDR3 length is 15 residues. The CDR3 nucleotides read TGCGCCAGCAGGCAGGAGACAGGGGGCGGTTACGAGCAGTACTTC. As protein: CASRQETGGGYEQYF.